This is a list of T cell receptor beta chains from one sample in a study of early stage breast cancer tumors. The table came from immunoSEQ multiplex PCR; TCRdb's copy has only in-frame clones and leaves some out. The sample has some 19,000 clones, about 75% seen once. The specimen sequenced was blood. The receptor source for this set is a person in their 60s with breast cancer. CDR3s include the opening cysteine and the closing phenylalanine or tryptophan. The D gene is left open where the match is weak. Expanded clones get a size class; other rows say once, few or many, or leave the size out.

>.|.|TRBJ2-7|TRBV5-4
TGTGCCAGCAGCTTGGGACCCGGGGCGGAGCAGTACTTC
CASSLGPGAEQYF
>.|.|TRBJ2-7|TRBV7-8
TGTGCCAGCAGCTTAGATGGGACAAAATACGAGCAGTACTTC
CASSLDGTKYEQYF
>.|.|TRBJ1-5|TRBV4-1
TGCGCCAGCAGCCAAGCTCCAGGTCCGGGGAACAATCAGCCCCAGCATTTT
CASSQAPGPGNNQPQHF
>.|medium-sized|TRBJ2-3|TRBV10-3
TGTGCCATCACCGTGGATACGCAGTATTTT
CAITVDTQYF
>.|once|TRBJ1-5|TRBV5-1
TGCGCCAGCAGCCGAGACGGGTATAGCAATCAGCCCCAGCATTTT
CASSRDGYSNQPQHF
>.|.|TRBJ2-7|TRBV5-5
TGTGCCAGCAGCTTGGTACTGCTCGCCTACGAGCAGTACTTC
CASSLVLLAYEQYF
>.|once|TRBJ2-7|TRBV2
TGTGCCAGCAGTGAAAGCGGGCATAGCTCCTACGAGCAGTACTTC
CASSESGHSSYEQYF
>.|.|TRBJ2-7|TRBV18
TGTGCCAGCTCACCAGACGGAGGGTACGAGCAGTACTTC
CASSPDGGYEQYF
>TRBD1|.|TRBJ1-4|TRBV2
TGTGCCAGCAGTCGAGGGGGCTTAGGTGAAAAACTGTTTTTT
CASSRGGLGEKLFF
>TRBD2|.|TRBJ2-3|TRBV27
TGTGCCAGCAGAACCTTGACTAGCGGGAGGAGAGATACGCAGTATTTT
CASRTLTSGRRDTQYF
>.|.|TRBJ2-2|TRBV6-4
TGTGCCAGCAGTGACAGGGACGCCGGGGAGCTGTTTTTT
CASSDRDAGELFF
>.|.|TRBJ1-4|TRBV4-1
TGCGCCAGCAGCCAAACACTCTCACAGCCTTTCGAAAAACTGTTTTTT
CASSQTLSQPFEKLFF
>TRBD1|.|TRBJ1-1|TRBV13
TGTGCCAGCAGCGGTGGACAGGGTGGTACTGAAGCTTTCTTT
CASSGGQGGTEAFF
>.|.|TRBJ1-1|TRBV7-8
TGTGCCAGCAGCTGGACGGCAGGGGCTGAAGCTTTCTTT
CASSWTAGAEAFF
>.|.|TRBJ1-6|TRBV19
TGTGCCAGTAGTATAGTTCCAGGGTGGGGTGATTCACCCCTCCACTTT
CASSIVPGWGDSPLHF
>.|.|TRBJ1-1|TRBV4-2
TGTGCCAGCAGCCACCAAGACGGGGCAACTGAAGCTTTCTTT
CASSHQDGATEAFF
>TRBD1|few|TRBJ2-7|TRBV6-1
TGTGCCAGCAGTGAACCGGACAGGGGGTACTACGAGCAGTACTTC
CASSEPDRGYYEQYF
>.|.|TRBJ1-2|TRBV6-1
TGTGCCAGCAGGACAGTAAACTATGGCTACACCTTC
CASRTVNYGYTF
>.|.|TRBJ1-5|TRBV6-1
TGTGCCAGCAGGCCGGGTGTAAATCAGCCCCAGCATTTT
CASRPGVNQPQHF
>TRBD2|.|TRBJ2-7|TRBV6-1
TGTGCCAGCAGTGCGGGACTAGCGGGGGGGTTCGGCTCCTACGAGCAGTACTTC
CASSAGLAGGFGSYEQYF
>TRBD1|.|TRBJ2-2|TRBV7-8
TGTGCCAGCAGCTTAGTCTTCAGGGGGCGCACCGGGGAGCTGTTTTTT
CASSLVFRGRTGELFF
>.|.|TRBJ2-2|TRBV20-1
TGCAGTGCTAGAGCCGGCGGGGAGCTGTTTTTT
CSARAGGELFF
>TRBD2|few|TRBJ2-7|TRBV4-1
TGCGCCAGCAGCTCCCGACTAGCGGGGGATTCCTACGAGCAGTACTTC
CASSSRLAGDSYEQYF
>TRBD1|.|TRBJ1-2|TRBV6-6
TGTGCCAGCAGGGACAGGGTAATTAGTGGCTACACCTTC
CASRDRVISGYTF
>.|once|TRBJ1-6|TRBV9
TGTGCCAGCAGCGTAGACGGTTCACCCCTCCACTTT
CASSVDGSPLHF
>TRBD2|.|TRBJ2-3|TRBV19
TGTGCCAGTAGTACCCGACTAGCGGGGGGCACAGATACGCAGTATTTT
CASSTRLAGGTDTQYF
>.|few|TRBJ1-1|TRBV6-5
TGTGCCAGCAGTTACTTGGGTACAGGGAGGGGGACTGAAGCTTTCTTT
CASSYLGTGRGTEAFF
>.|.|TRBJ2-5|TRBV5-6
TGTGCCAGCAGCTTGGGACAGCAAGAGACCCAGTACTTC
CASSLGQQETQYF
>.|.|TRBJ2-5|TRBV2
TGTGCCAGCAAGCGAACGACAGGATCAAAAGAGACCCAGTACTTC
CASKRTTGSKETQYF
>TRBD2|few|TRBJ2-7|TRBV19
TGTGCCAGTAGTCCCCTAGCGGGGATCAACGAGCAGTACTTC
CASSPLAGINEQYF
>.|.|TRBJ2-2|TRBV15
TGTGCCACCTTAGACGGATCGAACACCGGGGAGCTGTTTTTT
CATLDGSNTGELFF
>.|.|TRBJ2-5|TRBV14
TGTGCCAGCAGCCAAGGACCTAGCAGGGGGGCTTCTTGGGAGACCCAGTACTTC
CASSQGPSRGASWETQYF
>TRBD1|once|TRBJ1-3|TRBV9
TGTGCCAGCAGCGCCTGGGACAGGGGCTCTGGAAACACCATATATTTT
CASSAWDRGSGNTIYF
>.|.|TRBJ2-2|TRBV19
TGTGCCAGTAGTATAGTCGGTGCAGGGGGGAGCGGGGAGCTGTTTTTT
CASSIVGAGGSGELFF
>TRBD1|few|TRBJ1-2|TRBV6-5
TGTGCCAGCAGTCTCACAGGGGGGGATGGCTACACCTTC
CASSLTGGDGYTF
>.|.|TRBJ2-7|TRBV27
TGTGCCAGCAGCGGCAGAGCGTTAGTGTACGAGCAGTACTTC
CASSGRALVYEQYF
>.|.|TRBJ2-4|TRBV4-1
TGCGCCAGCAGCCAAGACCTTGACAGGATACTAGCCAAAAACATTCAGTACTTC
CASSQDLDRILAKNIQYF